This TCR beta chain was identified in a study of T-cell memory formation after mild COVID-19. In germline, CDR1 is MNHEY, CDR2 SVGAGI. The CDR3 consists of 15 residues. V dropped 5 bases and J dropped 3; count of bases not matched to a gene: 3. UMIs and sample barcodes were carried by the TCR alpha and TCR beta cDNA libraries that 5'RACE produced using constant-segment primers. MiXCR, run by TCRdb on the 5' RACE reads, gives a single entry per CDR3 protein. Among some 190,000 distinct CDR3 sequences, roughly 18% were seen once, and the ten largest hold about 2.4%. The sample comprised PBMCs or a T cell subset sorted from them (not recorded which). The origin of this receptor is an adult woman who had mild COVID-19 (a few samples of this study predate the infection). Cell type and time point are not known. This chain joins TRBV6-5 and TRBJ1-3; TRBD1 matches 11 bases. CDR3 sequence (DNA): TGTGCCAGCAGTGGGGACAGGGGGTATGGAAACACCATATATTTT. As protein: CASSGDRGYGNTIYF.